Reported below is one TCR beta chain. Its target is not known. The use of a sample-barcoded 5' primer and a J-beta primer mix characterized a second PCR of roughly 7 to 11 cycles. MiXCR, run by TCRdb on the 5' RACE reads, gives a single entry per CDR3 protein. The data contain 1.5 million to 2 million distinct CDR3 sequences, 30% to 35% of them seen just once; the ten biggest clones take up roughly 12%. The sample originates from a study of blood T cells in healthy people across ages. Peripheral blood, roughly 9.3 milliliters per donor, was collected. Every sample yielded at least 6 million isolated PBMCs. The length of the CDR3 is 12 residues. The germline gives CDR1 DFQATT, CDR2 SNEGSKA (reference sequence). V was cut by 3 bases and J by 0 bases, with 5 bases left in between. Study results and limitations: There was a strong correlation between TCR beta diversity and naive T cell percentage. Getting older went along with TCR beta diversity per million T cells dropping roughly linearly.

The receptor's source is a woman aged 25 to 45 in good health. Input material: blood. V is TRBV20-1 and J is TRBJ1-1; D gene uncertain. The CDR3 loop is CSASSLNTEAFF. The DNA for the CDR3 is TGCAGTGCTAGTTCTCTGAACACTGAAGCTTTCTTT.